Listed here are 22 T cell receptor beta chains from one sample, sequenced in a study of human T cells and chemical hapten exposure. A single record per CDR3 protein comes from TCRdb applying MiXCR to the RACE reads. This sample carries 180,000 or so distinct CDR3 sequences, around 23% of them seen once, and the ten largest clones take 2% to 2.5%. Time point here: patch test 3, about 24 weeks after DPC sensitization. Treatment noted: therapeutic diphenylcyclopropenone sensitization with weekly scalp DPC. The sample was whole blood, taken in connection with sensitization to the hapten diphenylcyclopropenone (DPC). The receptors stem from a woman in her thirties or forties with alopecia areata. Some clones in this sample may be carry-over from other donors' samples.

The V call is TRBV28, the J call TRBJ2-7, with no clear D. Germline values: CDR1 MDHEN, CDR2 SYDVKM. Deletions cut 3 bases from V and 6 bases from J, with 15 bases between. CDR3 length: 14 amino acids. The CDR3 coding sequence is TGTGCCAGCAGTTTCACCCGGCCCTCCCTCGAGCAGTACTTC. It codes for CASSFTRPSLEQYF.

The rearrangement joins TRBV6-1 to TRBJ2-1; 7 bases are a match to TRBD2. This CDR3 has 14 amino acids. Looked up from germline, CDR1 is MNHNS and CDR2 is SASEGT. V trimming: 8 bases; J trimming: 2 bases; junction bases outside the gene matches: 6. CDR3: CASVPGGPYNEQFF. The DNA for the CDR3 is TGTGCCAGCGTTCCGGGAGGCCCCTACAATGAGCAGTTCTTC.

The sample holds a few counts of this clonotype. This chain uses TRBV27 with TRBJ2-2, with a possible D match to TRBD1 (6 bases). Germline V gives CDR1 MNHEY, CDR2 SMNVEV (reference sequence). Trimming removed 4 bases at V and 0 bases at J, with 15 bases between. The CDR3 runs 17 residues. CDR3: CASSSVERTANTGELFF. Written as DNA, the CDR3 is TGTGCCAGCAGTTCAGTCGAGCGGACAGCGAACACCGGGGAGCTGTTTTTT.

The chain is built from TRBV7-2 and TRBJ2-5; TRBD2 matches at 9 bases. The CDR3 sequence is 15 residues long. The V gene end was trimmed by 2 bases and the J gene end by 1 base; junction bases not matched to a gene: 2. The germline V gene encodes CDR1 SGHTA and CDR2 FQGNSA. CDR3 region: CASSLSSGAQETQYF. As DNA, the CDR3 is TGTGCCAGCAGCTTATCTAGCGGGGCCCAAGAGACCCAGTACTTC.

This clonotype was counted a few times. The chain is built from TRBV4-1 and TRBJ2-4; D might be TRBD1 (5 bases). The CDR3 loop spans 14 amino acids. Germline V gene data show CDR1 as MGHRA and CDR2 as YSYEKL. V lost 4 bases and J 8 bases, leaving 15 bases between the germline ends. The CDR3 nucleotides are TGCGCCAGCAGCCCCTGGGGCCCCGAGGACATTCAGTACTTC. It yields the protein CASSPWGPEDIQYF.

This clonotype was seen a handful of times. The chain links TRBV9 to TRBJ2-5; D gene uncertain. This CDR3 has 13 amino acids. V was clipped by 0 bases and J by 2 bases, with 5 bases between them. The germline gives CDR1 SGDLS, CDR2 YYNGEE. The CDR3 reads CASSVGQQETQYF. The DNA of the CDR3 is TGTGCCAGCAGCGTAGGGCAACAAGAGACCCAGTACTTC.

This clonotype has only a few counts. The genes are TRBV7-2 and TRBJ1-2; 7 nucleotides agree with TRBD1. Per germline, CDR1 SGHTA and CDR2 FQGNSA. The CDR3 has 14 amino acids. Trimming at V came to 0 bases and at J to 9 bases, leaving 7 bases not matched to a gene. DNA for the CDR3: TGTGCCAGCAGCTTAGCTCCGACAGGGCTGCGCTACACCTTC. Residues: CASSLAPTGLRYTF. The variable domain in full, completed from reference TRBV7-2 and TRBJ1-2, reads GAGVSQSPSNKVTEKGKDVELRCDPISGHTALYWYRQSLGQGLEFLIYFQGNSAPDKSGLPSDRFSAERTGGSVSTLTIQRTQQEDSAVYLCASSLAPTGLRYTFGSGTRLTVV.

This clonotype has a count of ten or more. This chain joins TRBV7-2 and TRBJ2-1; D call uncertain. V was cut by 1 base and J by 0 bases, with 10 bases left in between. CDR1 and CDR2 from the germline V gene are SGHTA and FQGNSA. The CDR3 spans 16 residues. CDR3 in DNA: TGTGCCAGCAGCTTAGAGGCAGATTCCTCCTACAATGAGCAGTTCTTC. It codes for CASSLEADSSYNEQFF.

This clonotype was observed a handful of times. The rearrangement joins TRBV20-1 to TRBJ2-4; 13 nucleotides agree with TRBD2. CDR1 and CDR2 (germline): DFQATT, SNEGSKA (reference sequence). With 3 bases clipped from V and 7 bases from J, the junction kept 6 bases outside the gene matches. This CDR3 comprises 15 residues. The CDR3: CSASSTSGRRNIQYF. The CDR3 coding sequence is TGCAGTGCTAGCTCGACTAGCGGGAGGAGGAACATTCAGTACTTC.

This clonotype was seen more than once but under ten times. The chain is built from TRBV4-3 and TRBJ2-1, with D perhaps given as TRBD1 or TRBD2 (5 bases each). The CDR3 runs to 14 residues. Germline CDR1 and CDR2: LGHNA and YSLEER. V was pared by 0 bases and J by 8 bases, with 11 bases between. The CDR3 loop is CASSQEAGADEQFF. CDR3 in DNA: TGCGCCAGCAGCCAAGAGGCCGGGGCGGATGAGCAGTTCTTC.

J is TRBJ2-1 and V is TRBV5-1, with a weak D call TRBD2 (5 bases). The V and J ends lost 7 bases and 6 bases respectively, with 17 bases between them. Looked up from germline, CDR1 is SGHRS and CDR2 is YFSETQ. The CDR3 sequence is 14 residues long. CDR3 region: CASSEASWGNEQFF. CDR3 DNA sequence: TGCGCCAGCTCTGAAGCTAGCTGGGGCAATGAGCAGTTCTTC.

The chain joins TRBV29-1 to TRBJ2-5; 11 positions match TRBD1. The ends lost 7 bases at V and 4 bases at J; junction bases unmatched: 11. The CDR3 spans 15 residues. Germline V gene data show CDR1 as SQVTM and CDR2 as ANQGSEA. The CDR3 protein is CSGSSGTGGGETQYF. The CDR3 bases are TGCAGCGGGTCTTCCGGGACAGGGGGGGGAGAGACCCAGTACTTC.

The J gene is TRBJ2-3, the V gene TRBV3-1, with D unclear. V lost 0 bases, J lost 5 bases, and 12 bases lay in between. This CDR3 has 15 residues. Germline lookup yields CDR1 LGHDT and CDR2 YNNKEL (reference sequence). The CDR3 spells CASSQDPTAVDTQYF. The CDR3 DNA is TGTGCCAGCAGCCAAGATCCGACGGCGGTAGATACGCAGTATTTT.

This clonotype was picked up many times. The chain links TRBV11-2 to TRBJ1-1, with D uncertain. Germline lookup yields CDR1 SGHAT and CDR2 FQNNGV. CDR3 length equals 12 residues. Trimming cost V 2 bases and J 3 bases, with 4 bases left between them. CDR3 nucleotide sequence: TGTGCCAGCAGCTTAAGGCACACTGAAGCTTTCTTT. This codes for CASSLRHTEAFF.

This clonotype occurred a few times. V and J are TRBV7-2 and TRBJ2-6; D gene ambiguous. Germline CDR1 SGHTA, CDR2 FQGNSA. Trimming removed 1 base at V and 10 bases at J, with 17 bases between. The CDR3 covers 16 residues. The CDR3 reads CASSLVFAGSGNVLTF. The CDR3 DNA is TGTGCCAGCAGCTTAGTGTTTGCAGGCTCTGGGAACGTCCTGACTTTC. The full variable domain, in which reference TRBV7-2 and TRBJ2-6 provide the parts outside the CDR3, is GAGVSQSPSNKVTEKGKDVELRCDPISGHTALYWYRQSLGQGLEFLIYFQGNSAPDKSGLPSDRFSAERTGGSVSTLTIQRTQQEDSAVYLCASSLVFAGSGNVLTFGAGSRLTVL.

The J gene is TRBJ2-5, the V gene TRBV28, with TRBD2 as a possible D gene (5 bases). This CDR3 spans 15 amino acids. CDR1 is MDHEN, CDR2 SYDVKM, per germline. The V gene lost 3 bases and the J gene lost 1 base, with 12 bases spanning the gap. CDR3 sequence: CASSFAGLSQETQYF. Written as DNA, the CDR3 is TGTGCCAGCAGTTTTGCGGGTTTAAGCCAAGAGACCCAGTACTTC. The full variable domain, its missing parts supplied by reference TRBV28 and TRBJ2-5, is DVKVTQSSRYLVKRTGEKVFLECVQDMDHENMFWYRQDPGLGLRLIYFSYDVKMKEKGDIPEGYSVSREKKERFSLILESASTNQTSMYLCASSFAGLSQETQYFGPGTRLLVL.

This clonotype occurred a few times. The chain joins TRBV7-9 to TRBJ2-1, with 9 positions matching TRBD1. The CDR3 is 14 residues long. From germline, CDR1 is SEHNR and CDR2 FQNEAQ (reference sequence). The V gene end was trimmed by 7 bases and the J gene end by 2 bases; junction bases not matched to a gene: 3. The CDR3 DNA sequence: TGTGCCAGCACCAGGGACAGGGCCTACAATGAGCAGTTCTTC. It codes for CASTRDRAYNEQFF.

The chain carries TRBV20-1 and TRBJ2-3, with D maybe TRBD1 (6 bases). CDR1 and CDR2 (germline): DFQATT, SNEGSKA (reference sequence). The CDR3 runs 14 residues. With 1 base removed from V and 5 bases from J, the gap between germline ends came to 13 bases. DNA for the CDR3: TGCAGTGCTAGAGCCCAGGGGCCGGGAGATACGCAGTATTTT. The encoded protein is CSARAQGPGDTQYF.

J is TRBJ1-1 and V is TRBV20-1; the match to TRBD1 covers 8 bases. Germline V CDR1 and CDR2: DFQATT, SNEGSKA (reference sequence). V lost 6 bases to trimming and J lost 4 bases; unmatched junction nucleotides: 10. The CDR3 extends over 14 amino acids. The CDR3 DNA reads as TGCAGTGCCTGGGGACAGGAGAGCTCCACTGAAGCTTTCTTT. Translated: CSAWGQESSTEAFF.

This rearrangement joins TRBV29-1 to TRBJ2-5; 7 bases are shared with TRBD1. This CDR3 contains 15 residues. With 4 bases clipped from V and 0 bases from J, the junction kept 8 bases outside the gene matches. From germline, CDR1 is SQVTM and CDR2 ANQGSEA. The CDR3 nucleotides are TGCAGCGTTGTGGGGGACAGAAGGTACCAAGAGACCCAGTACTTC. Translated, it gives CSVVGDRRYQETQYF.

V is TRBV9 and J is TRBJ1-5; perhaps TRBD1 as D (5 bases). V lost 2 bases and J lost 5, with 11 bases in between. Germline assignment: CDR1 SGDLS and CDR2 YYNGEE. This CDR3 has 14 residues. CDR3 DNA: TGTGCCAGCAGCGTCGGCAGGGAGTATCAGCCCCAGCATTTT. It codes for CASSVGREYQPQHF.

The chain uses TRBV5-5 and TRBJ1-2; possible D gene TRBD1, 5 bases. The CDR3 is 16 amino acids. CDR1 SGHKS and CDR2 YYEKEE come from the germline V gene (reference sequence). The V end lost 2 bases, the J end lost 0 bases, and 14 bases lay between the germline ends. This CDR3 is CASSLNRHLSNYGYTF. Written as DNA, the CDR3 is TGTGCCAGCAGCTTAAACAGGCACCTCTCTAACTATGGCTACACCTTC.